These 10 T cell receptor beta chains originate from one sample sequenced in a study of shared clonotypes between healthy human individuals. Repertoires were generated with immunoSEQ multiplex PCR, while TCRdb's copy carries only in-frame clones and drops some. The sample gives over a million clones, 95% to 97% of which show up once; over 1% is in the top ten. Specimen: naive CD4+ T cells sorted from blood. Subset of the sample: CD45RA+ positively selected. The receptors were gathered from a man aged 25-40 years in good health.

The chain links TRBV18 to TRBJ2-7, with D tentatively TRBD1 or TRBD2 (6 bases each). The ends were cut back, 2 bases at V and 7 bases at J, with 27 bases in the middle. Germline V gene data show CDR1 as KGHSH and CDR2 as LQKENI. This CDR3 has 18 amino acids. DNA of the CDR3: TGTGCCAGCTCACCAATCCCCGCGGGACAAACACTTATGTTGGAGCAGTACTTC. Its protein product is CASSPIPAGQTLMLEQYF.

The chain couples TRBV11-3 to TRBJ2-5; D is uncertain. The germline V gene has CDR1 SGHNT and CDR2 YENEEA. The CDR3 is made up of 13 amino acids. Trimming removed 4 bases from V and 3 bases from J, with 9 bases in between. The DNA for the CDR3 is TGTGCCAGCAGCTGGAACAGCGAAGAGACCCAGTACTTC. Residues: CASSWNSEETQYF.

The J gene is TRBJ1-2, the V gene TRBV28; D may be TRBD1 (6 bases). The CDR3 extends over 13 amino acids. V lost 7 bases and J lost 4, with 13 bases in between. Germline CDR1 is MDHEN and CDR2 is SYDVKM. The CDR3 loop is CASKVGRGYGYTF. The CDR3 nucleotides are TGTGCCAGCAAAGTGGGCAGGGGCTATGGCTACACCTTC.

A single count supports this clone. V usage is TRBV27 and J usage is TRBJ2-7, with 9 bases fitting TRBD2. The CDR3 loop spans 16 amino acids. Germline V lookup: CDR1 MNHEY, CDR2 SMNVEV (reference sequence). With 2 bases clipped from V and 3 bases from J, the junction kept 8 bases outside the gene matches. The chain's CDR3 is CASSLDGLAPFYEQYF. Here the CDR3 DNA reads TGTGCCAGCAGTTTAGACGGACTAGCGCCATTCTACGAGCAGTACTTC.

Worth noting for this clone: Within the sample, other DNA sequences also encode this same CDR3. This chain connects TRBV28 to TRBJ2-5, with D unclear. The V end lost 5 bases, the J end lost 3 bases, and 4 bases lay between the germline ends. CDR3 length: 11 amino acids. Germline values: CDR1 MDHEN, CDR2 SYDVKM. DNA for the CDR3: TGTGCCAGCAGTCGGAAAGAGACCCAGTACTTC. Its translation is CASSRKETQYF.

This rearrangement joins TRBV6-5 to TRBJ2-7; D is perhaps TRBD1 (5 bases). The germline V gene has CDR1 MNHEY and CDR2 SVGAGI. CDR3 length: 15 residues. The V and J ends lost 6 bases and 2 bases respectively, with 17 bases between them. The CDR3 sequence: CASSLLSRVTYEQYF. In DNA, the CDR3 is TGTGCCAGCAGCTTACTCTCCAGGGTTACCTACGAGCAGTACTTC.

J is TRBJ2-1 and V is TRBV5-1; D ambiguous. V lost 3 bases and J 6 bases, leaving 10 bases between the germline ends. The CDR3 runs 13 residues. The germline gives CDR1 SGHRS, CDR2 YFSETQ. The CDR3 sequence: CASSSDPINEQFF. CDR3 coding DNA: TGCGCCAGCAGCTCGGACCCAATCAATGAGCAGTTCTTC.

The V and J genes are TRBV14 and TRBJ1-1, with 8 bases aligning to TRBD1. The CDR3 is 12 amino acids. Germline CDR1 is SGHDN and CDR2 is FVKESK. Trimming removed 5 bases from V and 8 bases from J; junction bases left unmatched: 4. The CDR3 protein is CASSSRDREAFF. CDR3 sequence (DNA): TGTGCCAGCAGCTCGCGGGACAGGGAAGCTTTCTTT.

V is TRBV18 and J is TRBJ2-5; the match to TRBD2 covers 7 bases. CDR3 size: 15 residues. Germline trimming cut 2 bases from V and 1 base from J; bases unmatched to any gene: 4. Germline CDR1 reads KGHSH; CDR2 reads LQKENI. The CDR3 nucleotides are TGTGCCAGCTCACCAATGGGACTACCCCAAGAGACCCAGTACTTC. It codes for CASSPMGLPQETQYF.

In this sample, this clone turned up once. The chain couples TRBV5-4 to TRBJ2-5; a weak D match, TRBD1 (6 bases). This CDR3 comprises 14 residues. Looked up from germline, CDR1 is SGHNT and CDR2 is YYREEE (reference sequence). V was cut by 1 base and J by 5 bases, with 12 bases left in between. CDR3 DNA sequence: TGTGCCAGCAGCTTGCCAGGGGCTGGGGAGACCCAGTACTTC. Encoded protein: CASSLPGAGETQYF. Full variable domain (remainder filled in from reference TRBV5-4 and TRBJ2-5): ETGVTQSPTHLIKTRGQQVTLRCSSQSGHNTVSWYQQALGQGPQFIFQYYREEENGRGNFPPRFSGLQFPNYSSELNVNALELDDSALYLCASSLPGAGETQYFGPGTRLLVL.